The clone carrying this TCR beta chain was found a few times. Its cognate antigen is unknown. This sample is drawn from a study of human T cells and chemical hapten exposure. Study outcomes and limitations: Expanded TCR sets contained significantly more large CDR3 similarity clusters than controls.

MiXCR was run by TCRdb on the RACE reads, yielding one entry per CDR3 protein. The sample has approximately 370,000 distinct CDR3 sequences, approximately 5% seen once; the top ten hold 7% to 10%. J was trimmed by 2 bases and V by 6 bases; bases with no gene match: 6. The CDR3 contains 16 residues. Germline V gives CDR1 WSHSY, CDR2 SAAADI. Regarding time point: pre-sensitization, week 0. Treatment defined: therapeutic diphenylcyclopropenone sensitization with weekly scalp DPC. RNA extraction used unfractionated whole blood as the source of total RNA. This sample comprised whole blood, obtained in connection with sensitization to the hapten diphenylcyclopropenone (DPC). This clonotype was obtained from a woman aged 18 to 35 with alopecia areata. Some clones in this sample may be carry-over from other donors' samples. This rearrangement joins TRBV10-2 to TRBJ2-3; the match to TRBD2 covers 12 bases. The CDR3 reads CASRLAGGGTTDTQYF. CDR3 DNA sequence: TGCGCCAGCAGGCTAGCGGGGGGGGGAACCACAGATACGCAGTATTTT.